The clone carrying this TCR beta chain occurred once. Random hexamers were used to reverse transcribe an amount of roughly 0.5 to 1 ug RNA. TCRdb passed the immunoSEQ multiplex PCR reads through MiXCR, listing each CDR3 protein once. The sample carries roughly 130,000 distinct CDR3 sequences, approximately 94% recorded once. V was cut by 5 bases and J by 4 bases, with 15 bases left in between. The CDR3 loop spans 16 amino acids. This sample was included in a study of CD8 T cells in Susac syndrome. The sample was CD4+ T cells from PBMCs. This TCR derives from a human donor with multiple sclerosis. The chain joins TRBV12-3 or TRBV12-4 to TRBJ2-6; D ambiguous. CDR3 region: CASSPESLTGANVLTF. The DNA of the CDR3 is TGTGCCAGCAGTCCAGAAAGCTTAACCGGGGCCAACGTCCTGACTTTC.